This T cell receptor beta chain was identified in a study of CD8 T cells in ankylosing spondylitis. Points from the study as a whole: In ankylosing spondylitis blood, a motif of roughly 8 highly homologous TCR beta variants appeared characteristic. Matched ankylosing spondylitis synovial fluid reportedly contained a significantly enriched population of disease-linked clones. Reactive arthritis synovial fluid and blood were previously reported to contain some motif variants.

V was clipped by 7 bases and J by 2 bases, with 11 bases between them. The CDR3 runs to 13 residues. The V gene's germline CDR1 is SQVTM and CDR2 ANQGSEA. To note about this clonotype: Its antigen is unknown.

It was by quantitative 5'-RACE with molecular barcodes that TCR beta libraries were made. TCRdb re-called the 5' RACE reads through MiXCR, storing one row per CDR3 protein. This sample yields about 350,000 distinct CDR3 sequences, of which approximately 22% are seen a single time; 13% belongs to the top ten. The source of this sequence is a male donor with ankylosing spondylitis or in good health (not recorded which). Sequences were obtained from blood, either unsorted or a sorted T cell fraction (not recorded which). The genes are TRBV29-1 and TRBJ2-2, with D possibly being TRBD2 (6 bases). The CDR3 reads CSAVAANTGELFF. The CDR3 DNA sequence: TGCAGCGCGGTAGCGGCAAACACCGGGGAGCTGTTTTTT.